This entry features one T cell receptor (beta chain) sequence. The antigen is undetermined. This entry is derived from a study of T cell responses to AZD1222 COVID-19 vaccine. Study-wide results and limits: Close to half of spike-specific TCRs reportedly recognize unmutated variant regions. The study identified only six AZD1222 recipients as seropositive at baseline.

This table comes from immunoSEQ multiplex PCR, and its TCRdb copy is limited to in-frame clones, with some not included. The sample contains 100,000 to 120,000 clones, about 88% of which appear only once. This CDR3 region has 16 residues. Germline loops: CDR1 LNHDA, CDR2 SQIVND (reference sequence). Trimming shortened V by 8 bases and J by 0 bases, and 19 bases separated the two germline ends. The origin of this receptor is an adult in good health. V is TRBV19 and J is TRBJ1-2; possible D gene TRBD1, 5 bases. Sequenced here: peripheral blood, sampled on day 0 of AZD1222 vaccination. This chain's CDR3 is CASGGQDVLANYGYTF. The CDR3 coding sequence is TGTGCCAGTGGGGGTCAGGACGTCCTAGCTAACTATGGCTACACCTTC.